The clone carrying this T cell receptor beta chain has ten or more counts. Its antigen is not identified. This specimen comes from a study of regulatory T cells in long-lasting Graves disease. Study conclusions and caveats: Persistent disease exhibited a predilection for TRBV28, TRBJ1-2 and TRBJ2-5.

The time point was: newly diagnosed GD, antithyroid drugs for less than 3 months. Extracted RNA from PBMCs served as the source of the TCR library. Diagnosis followed American Thyroid Association guidelines for Graves' disease. The V gene end was trimmed by 1 base and the J gene end by 9 bases; junction bases not matched to a gene: 5. This CDR3 has 14 amino acids. Germline V CDR1 and CDR2: LNHDA, SQIVND (reference sequence). To make TCR beta libraries, researchers used iRepertoire HTBI primers and Arm-PCR of CDR3 regions. TCRdb re-called the multiplex PCR reads with MiXCR, one entry per CDR3 protein. The table has approximately 400,000 distinct CDR3 sequences, about 15% seen once. The same data also contributed to another study, on T cells in Graves' hyperthyroidism and ophthalmopathy.

The source of this sequence is a woman aged 40 to 50 with Graves disease. The sequences come from peripheral blood mononuclear cells (PBMCs), collected at new diagnosis, from a patient treated with antithyroid drugs. V and J are TRBV19 and TRBJ2-1; TRBD2 agrees at 8 bases. The chain's CDR3 is CASSIAGGWSEQFF. The CDR3 DNA follows: TGTGCCAGTAGTATAGCGGGAGGGTGGAGTGAGCAGTTCTTC.